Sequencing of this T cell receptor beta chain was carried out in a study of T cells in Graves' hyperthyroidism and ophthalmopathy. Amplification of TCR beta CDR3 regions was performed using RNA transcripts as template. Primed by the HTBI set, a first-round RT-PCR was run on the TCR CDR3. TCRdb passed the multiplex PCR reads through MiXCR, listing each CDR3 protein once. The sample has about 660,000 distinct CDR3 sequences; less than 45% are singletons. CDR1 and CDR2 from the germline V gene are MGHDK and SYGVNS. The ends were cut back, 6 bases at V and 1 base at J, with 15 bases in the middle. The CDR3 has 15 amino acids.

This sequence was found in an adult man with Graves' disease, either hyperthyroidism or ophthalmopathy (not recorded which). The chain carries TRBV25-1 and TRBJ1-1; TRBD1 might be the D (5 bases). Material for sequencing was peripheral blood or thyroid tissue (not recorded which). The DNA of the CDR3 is TGTGCCAGCAGCGTTGAGGGGATTGCGAACACTGAAGCTTTCTTT. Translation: CASSVEGIANTEAFF.